Following are 15 T cell receptor beta chains from one sample sequenced in a study of OX40 agonist ivuxolimab in advanced cancers. Assay: immunoSEQ multiplex PCR; the TCRdb copy retains only in-frame clones and omits some. The sample holds 26,000 or so clones; approximately 83% are singletons and the top ten take about 14%. This sample comprised CD4+ or CD8+ T cells sorted from blood, obtained in a trial of the OX40 agonist ivuxolimab. These receptors originate from an adult with an advanced solid tumor such as melanoma, head and neck, liver or kidney cancer.

The rearrangement links TRBV7-9 to TRBJ1-3, with a possible D match to TRBD1 (5 bases). Trimming stripped 6 bases from V and 0 bases from J, with 15 bases between. CDR3 length equals 16 residues. Looked up from germline, CDR1 is SEHNR and CDR2 is FQNEAQ (reference sequence). CDR3 sequence: CASRKTGAYSGNTIYF. CDR3 DNA: TGTGCCAGCAGAAAAACCGGGGCTTACTCTGGAAACACCATATATTTT.

V gene TRBV10-3 combines with J gene TRBJ1-3; D may be TRBD1 (6 bases). The CDR3 covers 19 residues. V gave up 0 bases and J gave up 3 bases, with 21 bases separating them. CDR1 and CDR2 (germline): ENHRY, SYGVKD. CDR3: CAISESGVGSGAFGNTIYF. In DNA, the CDR3 is TGTGCCATCAGTGAGTCGGGAGTTGGGTCAGGGGCCTTTGGAAACACCATATATTTT.

The chain combines TRBV27 with TRBJ2-7, with TRBD1 identical over 7 bases. Germline CDR1 and CDR2: MNHEY and SMNVEV (reference sequence). The trim removed 3 bases at V and 4 bases at J, leaving 6 bases unmatched. The CDR3 length is 14 residues. CDR3 DNA sequence: TGTGCCAGCAGTTTTCGGGGCAGGGGGTACGAGCAGTACTTC. This encodes CASSFRGRGYEQYF.

V and J are TRBV9 and TRBJ1-2; D unresolved. The CDR3 is 14 residues long. Germline values: CDR1 SGDLS, CDR2 YYNGEE. Deletions cut 4 bases from V and 13 bases from J, with 23 bases between. The CDR3 loop reads CASSLPPFLQAPTF. For the CDR3, the DNA is TGTGCCAGCAGCTTACCTCCGTTTTTGCAGGCGCCCACCTTC.

The J gene is TRBJ2-7, the V gene TRBV14, with D unclear. The CDR3 is 16 amino acids. Looked up from germline, CDR1 is SGHDN and CDR2 is FVKESK. V lost 4 bases and J 3 bases, leaving 19 bases between the germline ends. CDR3 bases: TGTGCCAGCAGCCCAACGCATGGGGATAAATACTACGAGCAGTACTTC. Protein sequence: CASSPTHGDKYYEQYF.

The chain combines TRBV6-5 with TRBJ1-6; 8 bases map to TRBD1. Germline V CDR1 and CDR2: MNHEY, SVGAGI. The J segment lost 6 bases and the V segment lost 6 bases, leaving 4 bases of the junction unmatched. This CDR3 is 14 amino acids long. This CDR3 is CASRRDRPNSPLHF. Here the CDR3 DNA reads TGTGCCAGCAGGCGGGACAGGCCTAATTCACCCCTCCACTTT.

The chain is built from TRBV27 and TRBJ1-2; D ambiguous. Germline V gene sequence: CDR1 MNHEY, CDR2 SMNVEV (reference sequence). V was pared by 2 bases and J by 0 bases, with 16 bases between. This CDR3 comprises 17 residues. The CDR3 reads CASSLKINRLTNYGYTF. CDR3 in DNA: TGTGCCAGCAGTTTAAAAATTAACAGACTTACTAACTATGGCTACACCTTC.

This clone was counted a single time. This chain links TRBV5-6 with TRBJ1-2, with D hard to call. V lost 2 bases to trimming and J lost 2 bases, with 13 bases between them. In germline, CDR1 is SGHDT, CDR2 YYEEEE. The CDR3 consists of 15 residues. As DNA, the CDR3 is TGTGCCAGCAGCTTTTTCGGTCGGCAGAACTATGGCTACACCTTC. As protein: CASSFFGRQNYGYTF.

The chain has TRBV4-3 and TRBJ1-3; D is ambiguous. The V gene's germline CDR1 is LGHNA and CDR2 YSLEER. CDR3 length: 14 amino acids. Trimming cost V 3 bases and J 4 bases, with 10 bases left between them. Written as DNA, the CDR3 is TGCGCCAGCAGCCAGTACCTCTGGGGAAACACCATATATTTT. It codes for CASSQYLWGNTIYF.

This clone has only a few counts. The rearrangement links TRBV5-1 to TRBJ2-5; TRBD1 matches at 9 bases. This CDR3 has 14 residues. Trimming at V came to 3 bases and at J to 1 base, leaving 1 base not matched to a gene. Germline loops: CDR1 SGHRS, CDR2 YFSETQ. CDR3 amino acids: CASSWGQGQETQYF. The CDR3 DNA follows: TGCGCCAGCAGCTGGGGACAGGGCCAAGAGACCCAGTACTTC.

This clone has only a few counts. J is TRBJ1-6 and V is TRBV5-4; TRBD1 is a possible D gene (5 bases). The germline V gene encodes CDR1 SGHNT and CDR2 YYREEE (reference sequence). The CDR3 contains 15 residues. The V gene lost 7 bases and the J gene lost 0 bases, with 11 bases spanning the gap. In DNA, the CDR3 is TGTGCCAGCGGCCAAGGGGCCTCCTATAATTCACCCCTCCACTTT. Its translation: CASGQGASYNSPLHF.

This clone has only a few counts. The chain combines TRBV2 with TRBJ2-2; 7 bases line up with TRBD2. Germline lookup yields CDR1 SNHLY and CDR2 FYNNEI. The CDR3 sequence is 13 residues long. The trim removed 4 bases at V and 6 bases at J, leaving 2 bases unmatched. CDR3 sequence: CASSVGGAGELFF. The CDR3 bases are TGTGCCAGCAGTGTTGGGGGGGCCGGGGAGCTGTTTTTT.

V is TRBV4-2 and J is TRBJ1-2, with a possible D match to TRBD1 (5 bases). The CDR3 contains 16 residues. Looked up from germline, CDR1 is LGHNA and CDR2 is YNFKEQ. Trimming removed 4 bases from V and 3 bases from J, with 18 bases in between. The CDR3 region is CASSRTCREGDYGYTF. CDR3 bases: TGTGCCAGCAGCCGCACGTGCAGGGAGGGTGACTATGGCTACACCTTC.

The genes are TRBV5-4 and TRBJ2-6; D is unresolved. V lost 2 bases to trimming and J lost 4 bases, with 4 bases between them. The CDR3 contains 13 residues. The V gene's germline CDR1 is SGHNT and CDR2 YYREEE (reference sequence). The CDR3 sequence is CASSFWGANVLTF. For the CDR3, the DNA is TGTGCCAGCAGCTTTTGGGGGGCCAACGTCCTGACTTTC.

V and J are TRBV30 and TRBJ1-5; D ambiguous. Looked up from germline, CDR1 is GTSNPN and CDR2 is SVGIG (reference sequence). The V and J ends lost 0 bases and 0 bases respectively, with 6 bases between them. The CDR3 length is 14 residues. Written as DNA, the CDR3 is TGTGCCTGGAGTGTAGTATCTAGCAATCAGCCCCAGCATTTT. This gives the protein CAWSVVSSNQPQHF.